Listed here are 22 T cell receptor beta chains from one sample, sequenced in a study of glioma-infiltrating T cells after dendritic cell vaccination. The repertoire was sequenced with immunoSEQ multiplex PCR; TCRdb's copy has only in-frame clones and lacks some. The sample records approximately 48,000 clones, around 91% being singletons. Specified time point: after dendritic cell vaccination, including at tumor progression/relapse. The sample here was blood, taken after dendritic cell vaccination. The receptor set was obtained from a human donor with glioblastoma.

The genes are TRBV29-1 and TRBJ1-2; D call uncertain. V lost 6 bases and J 8 bases, leaving 22 bases between the germline ends. CDR1 is SQVTM, CDR2 ANQGSEA, per germline. This CDR3 contains 14 residues. The CDR3, as DNA: TGCAGCGTCGTCCCGGAGGGAGTGGTGCGGGGCTACACCTTC. Residues: CSVVPEGVVRGYTF.

Of note for this clone: Its ends do not fully match the called genes, so a read error is possible. The rearrangement joins TRBV7-7 to TRBJ2-3, with D unclear. The germline V gene encodes CDR1 SSHAT and CDR2 FNYEAQ (reference sequence). The CDR3 extends over 16 amino acids. The CDR3 nucleotides are TGTGCTAGCAGCCCCTACCTGGGCAGTGCCACAGATACGCAGTATTTT. It translates to CASSPYLGSATDTQYF.

The chain is built from TRBV2 and TRBJ2-3, with 7 bases that match TRBD1. Trimming took 6 bases from V and 8 from J; bases not matched to a gene: 11. CDR1 and CDR2 (germline): SNHLY, FYNNEI. CDR3 length: 14 amino acids. The CDR3 nucleotides are TGTGCCAGCAGAACAGACAGGGTCCTTGGTACGCAGTATTTT. Translating it yields CASRTDRVLGTQYF.

The gene calls are TRBV28 and TRBJ2-1; D is ambiguous. Germline CDR1 is MDHEN and CDR2 is SYDVKM. The CDR3 has 11 residues. V lost 3 bases to trimming and J lost 8 bases, with 5 bases between them. CDR3 protein: CASSFVDEQFF. CDR3 DNA sequence: TGTGCCAGCAGTTTCGTCGATGAGCAGTTCTTC.

In this sample, this clone turned up a few times. The chain joins TRBV5-3 to TRBJ1-2; unclear D gene. TRBV5-3 is identified as an open reading frame with a role that is uncertain. This CDR3 is 13 amino acids long. The germline V and J ends were trimmed by 3 bases and 8 bases, with 14 bases remaining between them. DNA of the CDR3: TGTGCCAGAAGCTCCCCTGTGGCATTGGGCTACACCTTC. Protein sequence: CARSSPVALGYTF.

The J gene is TRBJ2-1, the V gene TRBV9; 10 bases fit TRBD2. The CDR3 is 17 amino acids. V lost 4 bases and J lost 4; bases outside the gene matches: 11. The germline CDR1 and CDR2 sequences are SGDLS and YYNGEE. The CDR3: CASSQGLLAGEYNEQFF. The DNA of the CDR3 is TGTGCCAGCAGCCAAGGGCTCCTAGCGGGAGAATACAATGAGCAGTTCTTC. Combining the CDR3 with reference TRBV9 and TRBJ2-1 gives the whole variable domain DSGVTQTPKHLITATGQRVTLRCSPRSGDLSVYWYQQSLDQGLQFLIQYYNGEERAKGNILERFSAQQFPDLHSELNLSSLELGDSALYFCASSQGLLAGEYNEQFFGPGTRLTVL.

This sequence joins TRBV5-4 and TRBJ2-4; maybe TRBD1 (6 bases). The CDR3 covers 18 residues. V lost 0 bases, J lost 1 base, and 17 bases lay in between. CDR1 and CDR2 from the germline V gene are SGHNT and YYREEE (reference sequence). CDR3 region: CASSLVHQGHRAKNIQYF. The CDR3 region has the DNA TGTGCCAGCAGCTTGGTTCATCAGGGACACCGTGCCAAAAACATTCAGTACTTC.

The gene calls are TRBV19 and TRBJ1-2; tentatively, D is TRBD1 (5 bases). Trimming stripped 5 bases from V and 11 bases from J, with 21 bases between. CDR3 length equals 14 residues. Per germline, CDR1 LNHDA and CDR2 SQIVND (reference sequence). For the CDR3, the DNA is TGTGCCAGTAGTCGGACTAACACTGGGACGGGGTACACCTTC. Translating gives CASSRTNTGTGYTF. The full variable domain, its missing parts supplied by reference TRBV19 and TRBJ1-2, is DGGITQSPKYLFRKEGQNVTLSCEQNLNHDAMYWYRQDPGQGLRLIYYSQIVNDFQKGDIAEGYSVSREKKESFPLTVTSAQKNPTAFYLCASSRTNTGTGYTFGSGTRLTVV.

This sequence joins TRBV23-1 and TRBJ1-1; 10 bases fit TRBD1. TRBV23-1 belongs to the ORF category, with a function that is uncertain. Unmatched junction bases numbered 6, after V lost 0 bases and J lost 5 bases. The CDR3 is 16 amino acids. The CDR3 DNA is TGCGCCAGCAGTCAATCCGGGACAGGGGCACGGACTGAAGCTTTCTTT. Translating gives CASSQSGTGARTEAFF.

J is TRBJ1-1 and V is TRBV30, with TRBD1 matching over 10 bases. This CDR3 comprises 17 residues. From germline, CDR1 is GTSNPN and CDR2 SVGIG (reference sequence). The trim removed 4 bases at V and 4 bases at J, leaving 15 bases unmatched. The CDR3 here is CAWKAERWTGGSTEAFF. The CDR3 DNA reads as TGTGCCTGGAAGGCGGAACGGTGGACAGGGGGTAGCACTGAAGCTTTCTTT.

A single count supports this clone. The chain employs TRBV28 and TRBJ2-7, with 9 positions matching TRBD1. CDR3 length equals 18 residues. J lost 2 bases, V lost 1 base, and 12 bases had no gene match. Germline CDR1 is MDHEN and CDR2 is SYDVKM. CDR3 nucleotides: TGTGCCAGCAGTTTATCCCCTTGGGCCCGGGACAGGGCCTACGAGCAGTACTTC. It is translated as CASSLSPWARDRAYEQYF.

J is TRBJ1-2 and V is TRBV5-1, with 8 nucleotides matching TRBD1. Germline-derived CDR1 and CDR2 are SGHRS and YFSETQ. The J segment lost 3 bases and the V segment lost 0 bases, leaving 4 bases of the junction unmatched. The CDR3 is made up of 15 amino acids. The CDR3 here is CASSLAAGGHYGYTF. The CDR3 bases are TGCGCCAGCAGCTTGGCGGCAGGGGGCCACTATGGCTACACCTTC.

The table lists this clone with a count of one. The chain combines TRBV27 with TRBJ1-2, with 10 bases fitting TRBD1. Germline-derived CDR1 and CDR2 are MNHEY and SMNVEV (reference sequence). The CDR3 runs to 14 residues. With 2 bases clipped from V and 6 bases from J, the junction kept 3 bases outside the gene matches. The CDR3 DNA is TGTGCCAGCAGTTTAGGACAGGGGGTCGATGGCTACACCTTC. Residues: CASSLGQGVDGYTF.

V gene TRBV6-4 combines with J gene TRBJ1-2; 12 positions agree with TRBD1. The V and J ends lost 3 bases and 8 bases, in that order; junction bases with no gene match: 10. The germline CDR1 and CDR2 sequences are MRHNA and SNTAGT. CDR3 length: 16 residues. CDR3 in DNA: TGTGCCAGCAGTGAGACCGGGACAGGGGGCGTTCGGGGCTACACCTTC. This sequence encodes CASSETGTGGVRGYTF.

The J gene is TRBJ2-1, the V gene TRBV27; 9 bases align to TRBD2. The CDR3 sequence is 17 residues long. Trimming took 3 bases from V and 4 from J; bases not matched to a gene: 10. In germline, CDR1 is MNHEY, CDR2 SMNVEV (reference sequence). This CDR3 is CASSFSASGTLYNEQFF. The CDR3 nucleotides read TGTGCCAGCAGTTTCTCTGCTAGCGGGACCCTATACAATGAGCAGTTCTTC.

The chain employs TRBV10-3 and TRBJ2-2; 9 bases agree with TRBD1. The V segment lost 8 bases and the J segment 0 bases; nucleotides outside the gene matches: 4. The CDR3 has 15 amino acids. Germline CDR1 and CDR2: ENHRY and SYGVKD. CDR3 sequence (DNA): TGTGCCATCGGTGGACAGGGGCCGAACACCGGGGAGCTGTTTTTT. As protein: CAIGGQGPNTGELFF.

A few counts support this clone. V usage is TRBV2 and J usage is TRBJ1-5; D gene uncertain. CDR1 is SNHLY and CDR2 is FYNNEI in the germline V gene. V was trimmed by 6 bases and J by 7 bases, leaving 10 bases between them. The CDR3 loop spans 12 amino acids. The CDR3 is CASRLESQPQHF. Written as DNA, the CDR3 is TGTGCCAGCAGGCTGGAGTCACAGCCCCAGCATTTT.

Here the CDR3 reads CASSPGTGGLLNTEAFF. As DNA, the CDR3 is TGTGCCAGCAGCCCCGGGACAGGGGGTCTCCTGAACACTGAAGCTTTCTTT. V is TRBV5-4 and J is TRBJ1-1; 11 nucleotides agree with TRBD1. This CDR3 contains 17 residues. V dropped 4 bases and J dropped 0; count of bases not matched to a gene: 8. Germline-derived CDR1 and CDR2 are SGHNT and YYREEE (reference sequence). Drawing the rest from reference TRBV5-4 and TRBJ1-1, the complete variable domain is ETGVTQSPTHLIKTRGQQVTLRCSSQSGHNTVSWYQQALGQGPQFIFQYYREEENGRGNFPPRFSGLQFPNYSSELNVNALELDDSALYLCASSPGTGGLLNTEAFFGQGTRLTVV.

This clone was detected only once. The rearrangement uses TRBV2 and TRBJ2-1; 7 bases match TRBD2. J lost 3 bases, V lost 6 bases, and 11 bases had no gene match. Germline V CDR1 and CDR2: SNHLY, FYNNEI. The CDR3 is 16 residues long. The CDR3 region is CASSLLAGANYNEQFF. CDR3 sequence (DNA): TGTGCCAGCAGCCTTTTGGCGGGAGCCAACTACAATGAGCAGTTCTTC.

The J gene is TRBJ1-2, the V gene TRBV5-5; D uncertain. Trimming cost V 4 bases and J 5 bases, with 15 bases left between them. Germline V lookup: CDR1 SGHKS, CDR2 YYEKEE (reference sequence). The CDR3 loop spans 14 amino acids. The CDR3 sequence is CASSGGVGGYGYTF. In DNA form, the CDR3 reads TGTGCCAGCAGCGGTGGAGTGGGAGGGTATGGCTACACCTTC.

Concerning this clone: Additional DNA sequences in this sample encode the identical CDR3. This chain links TRBV27 with TRBJ2-7; TRBD1 matches 7 bases. This CDR3 contains 18 residues. After removal of 4 bases from V and 0 bases from J, the junction contained 15 bases not matched to a gene. CDR1 MNHEY and CDR2 SMNVEV come from the germline V gene (reference sequence). CDR3 amino acids: CASSSIYQGAGGSYEQYF. The DNA for the CDR3 is TGTGCCAGCAGTTCTATTTATCAGGGAGCAGGGGGCTCCTACGAGCAGTACTTC.

This clone was found a few times. An end of the junction differs from the germline gene, which may be a read error. The J gene is TRBJ1-1, the V gene TRBV19; 8 nucleotides align to TRBD1. The length of the CDR3 is 15 residues. CDR1 and CDR2 from the germline V gene are LNHDA and SQIVND (reference sequence). CDR3 loop: CASSIIRTGPTESFF. The CDR3 DNA follows: TGTGCCAGTAGTATAATTAGGACAGGGCCCACTGAATCTTTCTTT.